A single sample is the source of the 32 T cell receptor beta chains below, sequenced in a study of OX40 agonist ivuxolimab in advanced cancers. Sequencing used immunoSEQ multiplex PCR; TCRdb keeps in-frame clones, though not all of them. The sample holds tens of thousands of clones, around nine tenths seen once. The source material was CD4+ or CD8+ T cells sorted from blood, sampled in a trial of the OX40 agonist ivuxolimab. These TCRs come from an adult with an advanced solid tumor such as melanoma, head and neck, liver or kidney cancer.

The chain couples TRBV6-1 to TRBJ2-7; 8 bases map to TRBD2. The V gene end was trimmed by 1 base and the J gene end by 0 bases; junction bases not matched to a gene: 8. This CDR3 has 17 residues. Germline V CDR1 and CDR2: MNHNS, SASEGT. As DNA, the CDR3 is TGTGCCAGCAGTGAAGGAGCGGGGGTGGCAAACTCCTACGAGCAGTACTTC. Translating gives CASSEGAGVANSYEQYF.

The J gene is TRBJ1-2, the V gene TRBV7-9; 7 nucleotides agree with TRBD1. The CDR3 loop spans 17 amino acids. Trimming took 0 bases from V and 4 from J; bases not matched to a gene: 11. Germline-derived CDR1 and CDR2 are SEHNR and FQNEAQ (reference sequence). The CDR3, as DNA: TGTGCCAGCAGCTTAGCCCAGACAGGGCTGGTTGGCTATGGCTACACCTTC. It codes for CASSLAQTGLVGYGYTF.

This clone was observed once. The J gene is TRBJ2-7, the V gene TRBV6-5; D is possibly TRBD2 (6 bases). The CDR3 is 13 amino acids. Germline-derived CDR1 and CDR2 are MNHEY and SVGAGI. Trimming removed 9 bases from V and 3 bases from J, with 15 bases in between. CDR3: CASGRWGDYEQYF. CDR3 nucleotide sequence: TGTGCCAGTGGTCGATGGGGGGACTACGAGCAGTACTTC.

The table lists this clone with a count of one. The chain is built from TRBV7-6 and TRBJ2-1; no clear D gene. The CDR3 extends over 15 amino acids. Trimming left V 5 bases short and J 4 bases short, with 15 bases between. Germline loops: CDR1 SGHVS, CDR2 FNYEAQ. This CDR3 is CASSLQETRYNEQFF. In DNA, the CDR3 is TGTGCCAGCAGCCTCCAGGAGACGAGGTACAATGAGCAGTTCTTC.

About this clone: The sample contains more than one DNA sequence encoding this CDR3. The rearrangement joins TRBV28 to TRBJ1-2, with 7 bases identical to TRBD1. With V trimmed by 6 bases and J by 6 bases, 7 bases remained unmatched. The germline V gene encodes CDR1 MDHEN and CDR2 SYDVKM. The length of the CDR3 is 13 residues. CDR3 in amino acids: CASSPQGTDGYTF. The CDR3 DNA reads TGTGCCAGCAGCCCGCAGGGGACAGATGGCTACACCTTC.

CDR3 nucleotide sequence: TGTGCCAGCAGCCTGGACAGGGACTATGGCTACACCTTC. This encodes CASSLDRDYGYTF. The chain joins TRBV6-5 to TRBJ1-2, with TRBD1 matching 8 bases. The germline CDR1 and CDR2 sequences are MNHEY and SVGAGI. J gave up 3 bases and V 6 bases, and 3 bases lay outside the gene matches. This CDR3 is built from 13 residues.

The V and J genes are TRBV5-1 and TRBJ2-7; D unclear. Germline V gene sequence: CDR1 SGHRS, CDR2 YFSETQ. The ends were cut back, 3 bases at V and 1 base at J, with 2 bases in the middle. CDR3 size: 11 residues. The DNA of the CDR3 is TGCGCCAGCAGCTCATCCTACGAGCAGTACTTC. It translates to CASSSSYEQYF. Looking up the rest from reference TRBV5-1 and TRBJ2-7 gives the full variable domain: KAGVTQTPRYLIKTRGQQVTLSCSPISGHRSVSWYQQTPGQGLQFLFEYFSETQRNKGNFPGRFSGRQFSNSRSEMNVSTLELGDSALYLCASSSSYEQYFGPGTRLTVT.

This rearrangement joins TRBV7-9 to TRBJ2-7, with 11 bases that match TRBD1. This CDR3 contains 13 residues. The germline CDR1 and CDR2 sequences are SEHNR and FQNEAQ (reference sequence). V dropped 5 bases and J dropped 6; count of bases not matched to a gene: 3. The CDR3 coding sequence is TGTGCCAGCAGCCCAGGACAGGGGGCCGAGCAGTACTTC. Its translation: CASSPGQGAEQYF. Looking up the rest from reference TRBV7-9 and TRBJ2-7 gives the full variable domain: DTGVSQNPRHKITKRGQNVTFRCDPISEHNRLYWYRQTLGQGPEFLTYFQNEAQLEKSRLLSDRFSAERPKGSFSTLEIQRTEQGDSAMYLCASSPGQGAEQYFGPGTRLTVT.

V usage is TRBV4-1 and J usage is TRBJ2-5, with D perhaps TRBD2 (6 bases). This CDR3 spans 15 amino acids. V was shortened by 4 bases and J by 0 bases, with 12 bases between the two germline ends. Looked up from germline, CDR1 is MGHRA and CDR2 is YSYEKL. In DNA form, the CDR3 reads TGCGCCAGCAGCCGGGGGGACGGCAACCAAGAGACCCAGTACTTC. Its protein product is CASSRGDGNQETQYF.

The chain employs TRBV6-5 and TRBJ1-2; D might be TRBD1 (5 bases). This CDR3 contains 14 residues. Trimming stripped 2 bases from V and 6 bases from J, with 13 bases between. Looked up from germline, CDR1 is MNHEY and CDR2 is SVGAGI. CDR3 residues: CASSYGGVGNGYTF. For the CDR3, the DNA is TGTGCCAGCAGTTACGGGGGAGTCGGAAATGGCTACACCTTC.

The J gene is TRBJ2-3, the V gene TRBV10-3, with 16 bases fitting TRBD2. The CDR3 spans 20 residues. CDR1 is ENHRY and CDR2 is SYGVKD in the germline V gene. Germline trimming cut 4 bases from V and 0 bases from J; bases unmatched to any gene: 10. CDR3 sequence: CAISGAGLAGGRESTDTQYF. The DNA of the CDR3 is TGTGCCATCAGTGGAGCGGGACTAGCGGGGGGGCGAGAGAGCACAGATACGCAGTATTTT.

The V gene is TRBV19, the J gene TRBJ1-2, with D tentatively TRBD1 (6 bases). Germline lookup yields CDR1 LNHDA and CDR2 SQIVND (reference sequence). This CDR3 is 15 amino acids long. With 2 bases removed from V and 7 bases from J, the gap between germline ends came to 17 bases. CDR3 DNA sequence: TGTGCCAGTAGTATAAGCACAGGGACCTACTCTGGCTACACCTTC. Protein: CASSISTGTYSGYTF. The whole variable domain, filled in from reference TRBV19 and TRBJ1-2, reads DGGITQSPKYLFRKEGQNVTLSCEQNLNHDAMYWYRQDPGQGLRLIYYSQIVNDFQKGDIAEGYSVSREKKESFPLTVTSAQKNPTAFYLCASSISTGTYSGYTFGSGTRLTVV.

The chain carries TRBV5-1 and TRBJ2-5; no clear D gene. V lost 3 bases and J 2 bases, leaving 11 bases between the germline ends. The germline CDR1 and CDR2 sequences are SGHRS and YFSETQ. This CDR3 spans 14 amino acids. The CDR3 coding sequence is TGCGCCAGCAGCTCGGGTGGCAGTCAAGAGACCCAGTACTTC. Amino acids: CASSSGGSQETQYF.

V gene TRBV5-5 combines with J gene TRBJ1-2; D not resolved. V lost 5 bases to trimming and J lost 4 bases, with 15 bases between them. This CDR3 has 14 residues. Germline-derived CDR1 and CDR2 are SGHKS and YYEKEE (reference sequence). The CDR3 DNA reads as TGTGCCAGCAGTCAGTCCATGGCGGGCTATGGCTACACCTTC. Translation gives CASSQSMAGYGYTF.

V gene TRBV6-5 combines with J gene TRBJ2-7; D ambiguous. This CDR3 spans 13 amino acids. CDR1 is MNHEY and CDR2 is SVGAGI in the germline V gene. V shed 0 bases and J shed 6 bases, with 9 bases lying between them. The CDR3 loop reads CASSYSFSREQYF. As DNA, the CDR3 is TGTGCCAGCAGTTACTCATTCTCCCGCGAGCAGTACTTC.

The chain links TRBV7-3 to TRBJ2-1; D perhaps matches TRBD1 (6 bases). The CDR3 extends over 15 amino acids. Germline CDR1 and CDR2: SGHTA and FQGTGA. V was shortened by 6 bases and J by 4 bases, with 16 bases between the two germline ends. The CDR3 is CASRVDGQKYNEQFF. CDR3 DNA: TGTGCCAGCAGGGTTGATGGACAGAAATACAATGAGCAGTTCTTC.

This chain's CDR3 is CASSDSPGNEQFF. The CDR3 nucleotides read TGTGCCAGCAGCGACTCCCCGGGCAATGAGCAGTTCTTC. The chain couples TRBV9 to TRBJ2-1; D gene uncertain. CDR1 is SGDLS and CDR2 is YYNGEE in the germline V gene. The germline V and J ends were trimmed by 3 bases and 6 bases, with 10 bases remaining between them. The CDR3 loop spans 13 amino acids.

The chain couples TRBV19 to TRBJ2-7, with TRBD1 identical over 9 bases. The CDR3 sequence is 15 residues long. V shed 3 bases and J 3 bases; nucleotides not matched to a gene: 6. CDR1 and CDR2 (germline): LNHDA, SQIVND (reference sequence). The CDR3 sequence is CASSISGTGNYEQYF. DNA for the CDR3: TGTGCCAGTAGTATCTCCGGGACAGGGAACTACGAGCAGTACTTC.

V and J are TRBV6-1 and TRBJ1-1; 7 nucleotides align to TRBD1. This CDR3 region has 14 residues. Germline V gene data show CDR1 as MNHNS and CDR2 as SASEGT. V shed 6 bases and J 6 bases; nucleotides not matched to a gene: 10. CDR3 protein: CASSQGRGIAEAFF. CDR3 nucleotide sequence: TGTGCCAGCAGCCAGGGCAGGGGGATCGCTGAAGCTTTCTTT.

The V call is TRBV7-8, the J call TRBJ2-7; 8 bases fit TRBD1. This CDR3 contains 15 residues. V was clipped by 5 bases and J by 1 base; unmatched bases: 7. Germline V lookup: CDR1 SGHVS, CDR2 FQNEAQ. CDR3 nucleotides: TGTGCCAGCAGCACCGGACAGGGTCGATCCTACGAGCAGTACTTC. Its protein is CASSTGQGRSYEQYF.

The chain recombines TRBV7-2 with TRBJ1-1, with unresolved D. V was cut by 5 bases and J by 7 bases, with 11 bases left in between. The CDR3 is 12 residues long. Germline V CDR1 and CDR2: SGHTA, FQGNSA. CDR3 region: CASSLTGFEAFF. DNA for the CDR3: TGTGCCAGCAGCCTGACGGGGTTTGAAGCTTTCTTT.

The rearrangement joins TRBV6-6 to TRBJ2-1, with D perhaps TRBD1 (6 bases). This CDR3 comprises 13 residues. With 2 bases removed from V and 12 bases from J, the gap between germline ends came to 14 bases. Germline assignment: CDR1 MNHNY and CDR2 SVGAGI (reference sequence). The CDR3, as DNA: TGTGCCAGCAGTTACAGCAGGGGCGAGGGGCAGTTCTTC. Translated: CASSYSRGEGQFF.

The chain carries TRBV7-9 and TRBJ2-5, with D possibly TRBD2 on 6 matching bases. Per germline, CDR1 SEHNR and CDR2 FQNEAQ (reference sequence). The CDR3 contains 14 residues. The ends were cut back, 2 bases at V and 6 bases at J, with 13 bases in the middle. The CDR3 coding sequence is TGTGCCAGCAGCTTAAGTGGAGGGATGCAGACCCAGTACTTC. Amino acid sequence: CASSLSGGMQTQYF.

This clone was detected a few times. The rearrangement joins TRBV5-4 to TRBJ2-5, with D possibly TRBD2 on 6 matching bases. This CDR3 contains 12 residues. CDR1 and CDR2 (germline): SGHNT, YYREEE (reference sequence). Trimming removed 4 bases from V and 4 bases from J, with 8 bases in between. CDR3 amino acids: CASSMGGETQYF. The CDR3 region has the DNA TGTGCCAGCAGCATGGGGGGAGAGACCCAGTACTTC.

The chain combines TRBV28 with TRBJ2-6; D uncertain. Trimming cost V 6 bases and J 0 bases, with 6 bases left between them. Looked up from germline, CDR1 is MDHEN and CDR2 is SYDVKM. The CDR3 is 14 residues long. CDR3 loop: CASSRSSGANVLTF. As DNA, the CDR3 is TGTGCCAGCAGCCGGAGCTCTGGGGCCAACGTCCTGACTTTC.

The chain has TRBV7-2 and TRBJ2-7; D gene uncertain. Germline CDR1 is SGHTA and CDR2 is FQGNSA. Trimming pared 5 bases from V and 0 bases from J, leaving 14 bases between. CDR3 length: 15 residues. The CDR3 region has the DNA TGTGCCAGCAGCCCCCGGTCCTCTATCTCCTACGAGCAGTACTTC. This gives the protein CASSPRSSISYEQYF.

J is TRBJ2-3 and V is TRBV6-1, with a weak D call TRBD2 (5 bases). V was trimmed by 7 bases and J by 0 bases, leaving 14 bases between them. This CDR3 region has 15 residues. The germline V gene encodes CDR1 MNHNS and CDR2 SASEGT. CDR3 region: CASTGGAVSTDTQYF. The CDR3 region has the DNA TGTGCCAGCACCGGCGGAGCGGTAAGCACAGATACGCAGTATTTT.

This clone was counted a single time. The gene calls are TRBV5-5 and TRBJ2-2; D is unresolved. This CDR3 has 13 amino acids. Germline V gives CDR1 SGHKS, CDR2 YYEKEE (reference sequence). Trimming removed 6 bases from V and 7 bases from J, with 13 bases in between. The CDR3 DNA is TGTGCCAGCATCCCCTCTCGCGTCGGGGAGCTGTTTTTT. Translated: CASIPSRVGELFF.

The CDR3 loop reads CASSSGSAGEKLFF. The CDR3 coding sequence is TGTGCCAGCAGTTCCGGTTCGGCGGGGGAAAAACTGTTTTTT. This chain connects TRBV6-6 to TRBJ1-4; no reliable D call. V lost 4 bases and J 8 bases, leaving 14 bases between the germline ends. Looked up from germline, CDR1 is MNHNY and CDR2 is SVGAGI (reference sequence). The CDR3 is 14 residues long.

The V and J genes are TRBV19 and TRBJ1-6; TRBD1 matches at 7 bases. Germline trimming cut 6 bases from V and 5 bases from J; bases unmatched to any gene: 7. The CDR3 totals 15 residues. CDR1 is LNHDA and CDR2 is SQIVND in the germline V gene (reference sequence). The CDR3 reads CASRAGDRDNSPLHF. The CDR3, as DNA: TGTGCCAGTAGAGCCGGGGACAGAGATAATTCACCCCTCCACTTT.

This chain uses TRBV7-9 with TRBJ1-6; perhaps TRBD1 as D (6 bases). There are 14 residues in the CDR3. The ends were cut back, 6 bases at V and 7 bases at J, with 13 bases in the middle. Looked up from germline, CDR1 is SEHNR and CDR2 is FQNEAQ (reference sequence). CDR3 amino acids: CASRASGENSPLHF. Written as DNA, the CDR3 is TGTGCCAGCAGGGCCTCAGGGGAAAATTCACCCCTCCACTTT.

The chain links TRBV5-6 to TRBJ2-1; TRBD2 matches 10 bases. Germline assignment: CDR1 SGHDT and CDR2 YYEEEE. The CDR3 is made up of 15 amino acids. Germline trimming cut 4 bases from V and 2 bases from J; bases unmatched to any gene: 3. CDR3 DNA: TGTGCCAGCAGCCGGACTAGCGGAACCTACAATGAGCAGTTCTTC. Its translation: CASSRTSGTYNEQFF.